The entry that follows covers one TCR beta chain sequence. The source of the sample is a study of T cell changes during pregnancy in multiple sclerosis. Using immunoSEQ multiplex PCR, the repertoire was profiled, and TCRdb retains in-frame clones only, with some absent. The data hold 20,000 to 25,000 clones, with over 75% observed a single time. The CDR3 consists of 15 residues. V lost 3 bases and J lost 8; bases outside the gene matches: 7. The germline CDR1 and CDR2 sequences are MGHRA and YSYEKL. The chain recombines TRBV4-1 with TRBJ2-3; TRBD2 aligns across 11 bases. Specimen: CD8+ T cells from peripheral blood mononuclear cells, collected before pregnancy. This clonotype was sampled from a female donor with multiple sclerosis, enrolled in a pregnancy study. In DNA, the CDR3 is TGCGCCAGCAGCCACATGACTAGCGGGATTGGTACGCAGTATTTT. Protein: CASSHMTSGIGTQYF.